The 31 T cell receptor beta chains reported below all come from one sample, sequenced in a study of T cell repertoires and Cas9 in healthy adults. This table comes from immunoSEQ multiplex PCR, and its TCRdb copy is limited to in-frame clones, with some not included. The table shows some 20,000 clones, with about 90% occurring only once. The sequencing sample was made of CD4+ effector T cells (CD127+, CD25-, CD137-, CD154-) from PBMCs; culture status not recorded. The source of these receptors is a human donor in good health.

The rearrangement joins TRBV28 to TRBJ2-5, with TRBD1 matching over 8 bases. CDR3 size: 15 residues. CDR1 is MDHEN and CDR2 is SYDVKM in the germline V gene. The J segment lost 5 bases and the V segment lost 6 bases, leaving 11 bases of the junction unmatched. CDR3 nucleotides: TGTGCCAGCAGACACACAGGGGGTACCGGGGAGACCCAGTACTTC. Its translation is CASRHTGGTGETQYF.

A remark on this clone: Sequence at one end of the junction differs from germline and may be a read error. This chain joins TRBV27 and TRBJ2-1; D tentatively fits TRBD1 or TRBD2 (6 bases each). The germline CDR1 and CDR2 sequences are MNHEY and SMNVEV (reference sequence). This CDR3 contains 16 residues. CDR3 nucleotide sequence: TGTGCCAGCAGTTTTTCGAGAGGGGGGTCTTACAGTGAGCAGTTCTTC. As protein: CASSFSRGGSYSEQFF.

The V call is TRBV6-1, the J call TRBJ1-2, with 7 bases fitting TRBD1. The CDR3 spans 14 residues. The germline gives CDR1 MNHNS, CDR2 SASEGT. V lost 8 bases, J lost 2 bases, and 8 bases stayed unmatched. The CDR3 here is CASHQGGRNYGYTF. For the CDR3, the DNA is TGTGCCAGCCATCAGGGGGGACGGAACTATGGCTACACCTTC.

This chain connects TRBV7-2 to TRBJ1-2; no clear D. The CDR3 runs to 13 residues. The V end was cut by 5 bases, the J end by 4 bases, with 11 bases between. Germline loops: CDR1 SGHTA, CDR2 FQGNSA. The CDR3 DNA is TGTGCCAGCAGCCCGGACCTTCTCTATGGCTACACCTTC. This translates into CASSPDLLYGYTF.

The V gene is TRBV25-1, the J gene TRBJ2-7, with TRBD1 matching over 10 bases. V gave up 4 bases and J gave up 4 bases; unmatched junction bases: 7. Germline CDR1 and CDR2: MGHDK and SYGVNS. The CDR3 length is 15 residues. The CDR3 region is CASSGSGQGNYEQYF. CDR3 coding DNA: TGTGCCAGCAGTGGGTCGGGACAGGGGAATTACGAGCAGTACTTC.

The chain's CDR3 is CSVPLAGAITDTQYF. Written as DNA, the CDR3 is TGCAGCGTTCCTCTAGCGGGAGCTATTACAGATACGCAGTATTTT. The chain employs TRBV29-1 and TRBJ2-3; 10 bases match TRBD2. CDR1 and CDR2 from the germline V gene are SQVTM and ANQGSEA. The CDR3 length is 15 residues. The V segment lost 5 bases and the J segment 3 bases; nucleotides outside the gene matches: 8.

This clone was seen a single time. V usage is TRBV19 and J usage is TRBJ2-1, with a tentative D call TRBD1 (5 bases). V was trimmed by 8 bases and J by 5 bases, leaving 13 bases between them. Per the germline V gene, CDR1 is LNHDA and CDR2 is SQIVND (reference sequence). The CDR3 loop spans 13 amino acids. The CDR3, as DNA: TGTGCCAGTGGGGCTTCGTGGGACAATGAGCAGTTCTTC. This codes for CASGASWDNEQFF. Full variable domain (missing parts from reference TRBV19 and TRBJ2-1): DGGITQSPKYLFRKEGQNVTLSCEQNLNHDAMYWYRQDPGQGLRLIYYSQIVNDFQKGDIAEGYSVSREKKESFPLTVTSAQKNPTAFYLCASGASWDNEQFFGPGTRLTVL.

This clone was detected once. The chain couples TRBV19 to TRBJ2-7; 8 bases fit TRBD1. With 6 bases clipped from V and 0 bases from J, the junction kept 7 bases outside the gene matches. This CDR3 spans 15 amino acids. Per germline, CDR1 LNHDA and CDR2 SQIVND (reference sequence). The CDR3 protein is CASSPRQGTSYEQYF. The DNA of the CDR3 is TGTGCCAGTAGCCCACGACAGGGGACCTCCTACGAGCAGTACTTC.

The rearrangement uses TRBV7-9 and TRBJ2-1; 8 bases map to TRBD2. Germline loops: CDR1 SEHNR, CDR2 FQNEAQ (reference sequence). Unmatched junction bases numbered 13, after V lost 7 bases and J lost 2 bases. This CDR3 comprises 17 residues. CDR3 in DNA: TGTGCCAGCAATCCCGCCGGGAGGGACTACCCCTACAATGAGCAGTTCTTC. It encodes CASNPAGRDYPYNEQFF.

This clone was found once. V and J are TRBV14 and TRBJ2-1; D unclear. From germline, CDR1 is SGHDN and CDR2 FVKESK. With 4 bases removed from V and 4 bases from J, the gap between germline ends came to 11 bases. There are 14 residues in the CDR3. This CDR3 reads CASSRDAFYNEQFF. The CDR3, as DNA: TGTGCCAGCAGCCGAGACGCATTTTACAATGAGCAGTTCTTC.

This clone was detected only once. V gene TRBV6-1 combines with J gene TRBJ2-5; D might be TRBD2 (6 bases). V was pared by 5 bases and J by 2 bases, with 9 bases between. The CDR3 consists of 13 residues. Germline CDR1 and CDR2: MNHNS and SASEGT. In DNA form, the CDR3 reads TGTGCCAGCAGTAGGGACTTACAAGAGACCCAGTACTTC. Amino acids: CASSRDLQETQYF.

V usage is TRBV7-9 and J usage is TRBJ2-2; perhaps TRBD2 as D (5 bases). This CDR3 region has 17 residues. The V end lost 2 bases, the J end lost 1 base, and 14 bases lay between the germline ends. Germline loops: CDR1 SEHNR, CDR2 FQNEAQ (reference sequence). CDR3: CASSLLWPSRNTGELFF. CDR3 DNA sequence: TGTGCCAGCAGCTTACTATGGCCTAGCAGGAACACCGGGGAGCTGTTTTTT.

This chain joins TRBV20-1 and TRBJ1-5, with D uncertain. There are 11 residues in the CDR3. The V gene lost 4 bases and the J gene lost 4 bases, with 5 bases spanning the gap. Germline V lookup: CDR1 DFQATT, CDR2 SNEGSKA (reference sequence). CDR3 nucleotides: TGCAGTGCTAAGAGTAATCAGCCCCAGCATTTT. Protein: CSAKSNQPQHF.

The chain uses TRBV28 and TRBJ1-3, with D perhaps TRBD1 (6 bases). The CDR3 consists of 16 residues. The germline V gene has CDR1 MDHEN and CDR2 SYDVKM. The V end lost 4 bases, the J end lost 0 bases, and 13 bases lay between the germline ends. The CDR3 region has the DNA TGTGCCAGCAGTTCCCCTTCAGGGGTCTCTGGAAACACCATATATTTT. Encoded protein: CASSSPSGVSGNTIYF.

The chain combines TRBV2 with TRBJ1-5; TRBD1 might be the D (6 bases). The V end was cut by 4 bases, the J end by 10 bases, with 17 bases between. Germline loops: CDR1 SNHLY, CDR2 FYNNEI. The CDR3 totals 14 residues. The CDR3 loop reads CASSVQGPGAPQHF. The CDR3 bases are TGTGCCAGCAGTGTCCAGGGGCCGGGGGCCCCCCAGCATTTT.

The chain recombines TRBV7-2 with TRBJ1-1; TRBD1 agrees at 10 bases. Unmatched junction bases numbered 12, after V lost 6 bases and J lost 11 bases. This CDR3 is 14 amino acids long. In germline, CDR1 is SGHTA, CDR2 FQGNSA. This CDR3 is CASRPDRGSIDAFF. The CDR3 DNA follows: TGTGCCAGCAGACCGGACAGGGGGAGCATAGACGCTTTCTTT.

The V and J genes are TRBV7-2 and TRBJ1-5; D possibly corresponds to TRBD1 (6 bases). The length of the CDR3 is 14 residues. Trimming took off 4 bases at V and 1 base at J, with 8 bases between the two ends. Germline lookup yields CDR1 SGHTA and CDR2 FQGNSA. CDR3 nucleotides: TGTGCCAGCAGCTACGGACAGAGCAATCAGCCCCAGCATTTT. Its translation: CASSYGQSNQPQHF.

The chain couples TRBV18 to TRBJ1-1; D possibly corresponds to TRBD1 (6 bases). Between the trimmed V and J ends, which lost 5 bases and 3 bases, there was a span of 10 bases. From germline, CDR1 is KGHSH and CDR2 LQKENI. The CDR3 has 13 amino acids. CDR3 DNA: TGTGCCAGCTCATCGAACAGGGACACTGAAGCTTTCTTT. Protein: CASSSNRDTEAFF.

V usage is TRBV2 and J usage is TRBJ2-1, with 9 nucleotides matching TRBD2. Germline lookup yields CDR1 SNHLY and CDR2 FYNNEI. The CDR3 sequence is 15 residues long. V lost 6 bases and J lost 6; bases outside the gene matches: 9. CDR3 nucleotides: TGTGCCAGCAGGCCCGGACTAGCGACACCCAATGAGCAGTTCTTC. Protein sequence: CASRPGLATPNEQFF.

The CDR3: CASVQLGGEETQYF. The DNA for the CDR3 is TGTGCCAGCGTACAGTTGGGAGGCGAAGAGACCCAGTACTTC. The rearrangement links TRBV28 to TRBJ2-5, with D perhaps TRBD2 (6 bases). Germline CDR1 MDHEN, CDR2 SYDVKM. CDR3 length equals 14 residues. Trimming pared 8 bases from V and 3 bases from J, leaving 16 bases between.

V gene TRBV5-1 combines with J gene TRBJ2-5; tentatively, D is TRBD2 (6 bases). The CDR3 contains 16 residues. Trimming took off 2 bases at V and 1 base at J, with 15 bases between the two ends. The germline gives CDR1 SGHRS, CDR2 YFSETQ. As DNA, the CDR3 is TGCGCCAGCAGCTTCTCTGGACTGGAGGGCCAAGAGACCCAGTACTTC. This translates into CASSFSGLEGQETQYF.

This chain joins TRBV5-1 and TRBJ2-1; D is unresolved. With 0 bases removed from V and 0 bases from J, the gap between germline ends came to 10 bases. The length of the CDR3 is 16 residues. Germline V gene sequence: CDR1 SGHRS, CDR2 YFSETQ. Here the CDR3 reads CASSLAGGSSYNEQFF. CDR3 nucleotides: TGCGCCAGCAGCTTGGCGGGCGGCAGCTCCTACAATGAGCAGTTCTTC.

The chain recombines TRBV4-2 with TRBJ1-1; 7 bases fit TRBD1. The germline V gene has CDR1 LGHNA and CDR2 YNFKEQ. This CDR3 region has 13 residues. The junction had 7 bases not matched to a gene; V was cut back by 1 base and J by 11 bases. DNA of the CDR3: TGTGCCAGCAGCCAAGTGACAGGGTTGAGGGCTTTCTTT. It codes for CASSQVTGLRAFF.

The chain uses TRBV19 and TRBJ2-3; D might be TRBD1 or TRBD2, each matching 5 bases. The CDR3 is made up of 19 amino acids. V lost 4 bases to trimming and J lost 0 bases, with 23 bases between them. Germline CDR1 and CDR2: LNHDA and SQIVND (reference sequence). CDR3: CASSRSGRFQGRSTDTQYF. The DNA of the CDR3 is TGTGCCAGTAGTAGGTCGGGACGCTTTCAGGGTAGGAGCACAGATACGCAGTATTTT.

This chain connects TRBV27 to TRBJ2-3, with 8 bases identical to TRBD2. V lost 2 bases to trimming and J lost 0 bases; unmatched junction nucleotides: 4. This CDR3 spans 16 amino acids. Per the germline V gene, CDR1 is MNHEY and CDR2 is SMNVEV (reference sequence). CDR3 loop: CASSLASSGSTDTQYF. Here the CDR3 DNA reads TGTGCCAGCAGTTTAGCTTCTAGCGGGAGCACAGATACGCAGTATTTT.

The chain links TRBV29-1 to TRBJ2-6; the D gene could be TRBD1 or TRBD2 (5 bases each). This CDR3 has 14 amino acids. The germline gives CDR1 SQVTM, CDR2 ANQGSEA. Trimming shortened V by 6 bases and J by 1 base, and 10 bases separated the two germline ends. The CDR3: CSVGTLSGANVLTF. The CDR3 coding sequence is TGCAGCGTGGGGACCCTATCTGGGGCCAACGTCCTGACTTTC.

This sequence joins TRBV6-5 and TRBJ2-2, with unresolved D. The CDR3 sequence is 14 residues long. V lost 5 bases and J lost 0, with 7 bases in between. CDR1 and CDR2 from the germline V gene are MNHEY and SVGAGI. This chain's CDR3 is CASSDEPNTGELFF. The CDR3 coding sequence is TGTGCCAGCAGTGATGAACCGAACACCGGGGAGCTGTTTTTT.

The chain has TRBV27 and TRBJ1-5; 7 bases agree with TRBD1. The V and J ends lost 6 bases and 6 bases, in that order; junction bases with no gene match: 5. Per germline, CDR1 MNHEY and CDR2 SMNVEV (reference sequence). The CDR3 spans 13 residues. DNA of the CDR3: TGTGCCAGCAGGCCAGGGGGAAGTCAGCCCCAGCATTTT. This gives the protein CASRPGGSQPQHF.

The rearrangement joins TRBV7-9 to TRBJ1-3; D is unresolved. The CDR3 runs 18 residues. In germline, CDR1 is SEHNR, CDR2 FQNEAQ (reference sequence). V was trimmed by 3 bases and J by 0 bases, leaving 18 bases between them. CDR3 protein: CASSFSFDTLSSGNTIYF. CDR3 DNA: TGTGCCAGCAGCTTCTCGTTCGACACCCTTTCCTCTGGAAACACCATATATTTT.

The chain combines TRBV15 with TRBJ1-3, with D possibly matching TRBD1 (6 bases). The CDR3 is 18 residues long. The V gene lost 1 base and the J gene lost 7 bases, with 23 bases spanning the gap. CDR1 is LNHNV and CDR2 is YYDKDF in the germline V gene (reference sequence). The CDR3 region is CATSRAGRGGVSSNTIYF. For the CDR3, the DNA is TGTGCCACCAGCAGAGCTGGGCGAGGGGGGGTATCGTCGAACACCATATATTTT.

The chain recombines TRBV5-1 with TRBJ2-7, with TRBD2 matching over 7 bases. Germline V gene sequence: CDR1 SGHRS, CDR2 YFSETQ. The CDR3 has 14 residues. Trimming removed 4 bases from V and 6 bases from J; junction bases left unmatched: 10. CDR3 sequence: CASSGERRGGEQYF. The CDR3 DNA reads TGCGCCAGCAGCGGAGAAAGACGCGGGGGCGAGCAGTACTTC.